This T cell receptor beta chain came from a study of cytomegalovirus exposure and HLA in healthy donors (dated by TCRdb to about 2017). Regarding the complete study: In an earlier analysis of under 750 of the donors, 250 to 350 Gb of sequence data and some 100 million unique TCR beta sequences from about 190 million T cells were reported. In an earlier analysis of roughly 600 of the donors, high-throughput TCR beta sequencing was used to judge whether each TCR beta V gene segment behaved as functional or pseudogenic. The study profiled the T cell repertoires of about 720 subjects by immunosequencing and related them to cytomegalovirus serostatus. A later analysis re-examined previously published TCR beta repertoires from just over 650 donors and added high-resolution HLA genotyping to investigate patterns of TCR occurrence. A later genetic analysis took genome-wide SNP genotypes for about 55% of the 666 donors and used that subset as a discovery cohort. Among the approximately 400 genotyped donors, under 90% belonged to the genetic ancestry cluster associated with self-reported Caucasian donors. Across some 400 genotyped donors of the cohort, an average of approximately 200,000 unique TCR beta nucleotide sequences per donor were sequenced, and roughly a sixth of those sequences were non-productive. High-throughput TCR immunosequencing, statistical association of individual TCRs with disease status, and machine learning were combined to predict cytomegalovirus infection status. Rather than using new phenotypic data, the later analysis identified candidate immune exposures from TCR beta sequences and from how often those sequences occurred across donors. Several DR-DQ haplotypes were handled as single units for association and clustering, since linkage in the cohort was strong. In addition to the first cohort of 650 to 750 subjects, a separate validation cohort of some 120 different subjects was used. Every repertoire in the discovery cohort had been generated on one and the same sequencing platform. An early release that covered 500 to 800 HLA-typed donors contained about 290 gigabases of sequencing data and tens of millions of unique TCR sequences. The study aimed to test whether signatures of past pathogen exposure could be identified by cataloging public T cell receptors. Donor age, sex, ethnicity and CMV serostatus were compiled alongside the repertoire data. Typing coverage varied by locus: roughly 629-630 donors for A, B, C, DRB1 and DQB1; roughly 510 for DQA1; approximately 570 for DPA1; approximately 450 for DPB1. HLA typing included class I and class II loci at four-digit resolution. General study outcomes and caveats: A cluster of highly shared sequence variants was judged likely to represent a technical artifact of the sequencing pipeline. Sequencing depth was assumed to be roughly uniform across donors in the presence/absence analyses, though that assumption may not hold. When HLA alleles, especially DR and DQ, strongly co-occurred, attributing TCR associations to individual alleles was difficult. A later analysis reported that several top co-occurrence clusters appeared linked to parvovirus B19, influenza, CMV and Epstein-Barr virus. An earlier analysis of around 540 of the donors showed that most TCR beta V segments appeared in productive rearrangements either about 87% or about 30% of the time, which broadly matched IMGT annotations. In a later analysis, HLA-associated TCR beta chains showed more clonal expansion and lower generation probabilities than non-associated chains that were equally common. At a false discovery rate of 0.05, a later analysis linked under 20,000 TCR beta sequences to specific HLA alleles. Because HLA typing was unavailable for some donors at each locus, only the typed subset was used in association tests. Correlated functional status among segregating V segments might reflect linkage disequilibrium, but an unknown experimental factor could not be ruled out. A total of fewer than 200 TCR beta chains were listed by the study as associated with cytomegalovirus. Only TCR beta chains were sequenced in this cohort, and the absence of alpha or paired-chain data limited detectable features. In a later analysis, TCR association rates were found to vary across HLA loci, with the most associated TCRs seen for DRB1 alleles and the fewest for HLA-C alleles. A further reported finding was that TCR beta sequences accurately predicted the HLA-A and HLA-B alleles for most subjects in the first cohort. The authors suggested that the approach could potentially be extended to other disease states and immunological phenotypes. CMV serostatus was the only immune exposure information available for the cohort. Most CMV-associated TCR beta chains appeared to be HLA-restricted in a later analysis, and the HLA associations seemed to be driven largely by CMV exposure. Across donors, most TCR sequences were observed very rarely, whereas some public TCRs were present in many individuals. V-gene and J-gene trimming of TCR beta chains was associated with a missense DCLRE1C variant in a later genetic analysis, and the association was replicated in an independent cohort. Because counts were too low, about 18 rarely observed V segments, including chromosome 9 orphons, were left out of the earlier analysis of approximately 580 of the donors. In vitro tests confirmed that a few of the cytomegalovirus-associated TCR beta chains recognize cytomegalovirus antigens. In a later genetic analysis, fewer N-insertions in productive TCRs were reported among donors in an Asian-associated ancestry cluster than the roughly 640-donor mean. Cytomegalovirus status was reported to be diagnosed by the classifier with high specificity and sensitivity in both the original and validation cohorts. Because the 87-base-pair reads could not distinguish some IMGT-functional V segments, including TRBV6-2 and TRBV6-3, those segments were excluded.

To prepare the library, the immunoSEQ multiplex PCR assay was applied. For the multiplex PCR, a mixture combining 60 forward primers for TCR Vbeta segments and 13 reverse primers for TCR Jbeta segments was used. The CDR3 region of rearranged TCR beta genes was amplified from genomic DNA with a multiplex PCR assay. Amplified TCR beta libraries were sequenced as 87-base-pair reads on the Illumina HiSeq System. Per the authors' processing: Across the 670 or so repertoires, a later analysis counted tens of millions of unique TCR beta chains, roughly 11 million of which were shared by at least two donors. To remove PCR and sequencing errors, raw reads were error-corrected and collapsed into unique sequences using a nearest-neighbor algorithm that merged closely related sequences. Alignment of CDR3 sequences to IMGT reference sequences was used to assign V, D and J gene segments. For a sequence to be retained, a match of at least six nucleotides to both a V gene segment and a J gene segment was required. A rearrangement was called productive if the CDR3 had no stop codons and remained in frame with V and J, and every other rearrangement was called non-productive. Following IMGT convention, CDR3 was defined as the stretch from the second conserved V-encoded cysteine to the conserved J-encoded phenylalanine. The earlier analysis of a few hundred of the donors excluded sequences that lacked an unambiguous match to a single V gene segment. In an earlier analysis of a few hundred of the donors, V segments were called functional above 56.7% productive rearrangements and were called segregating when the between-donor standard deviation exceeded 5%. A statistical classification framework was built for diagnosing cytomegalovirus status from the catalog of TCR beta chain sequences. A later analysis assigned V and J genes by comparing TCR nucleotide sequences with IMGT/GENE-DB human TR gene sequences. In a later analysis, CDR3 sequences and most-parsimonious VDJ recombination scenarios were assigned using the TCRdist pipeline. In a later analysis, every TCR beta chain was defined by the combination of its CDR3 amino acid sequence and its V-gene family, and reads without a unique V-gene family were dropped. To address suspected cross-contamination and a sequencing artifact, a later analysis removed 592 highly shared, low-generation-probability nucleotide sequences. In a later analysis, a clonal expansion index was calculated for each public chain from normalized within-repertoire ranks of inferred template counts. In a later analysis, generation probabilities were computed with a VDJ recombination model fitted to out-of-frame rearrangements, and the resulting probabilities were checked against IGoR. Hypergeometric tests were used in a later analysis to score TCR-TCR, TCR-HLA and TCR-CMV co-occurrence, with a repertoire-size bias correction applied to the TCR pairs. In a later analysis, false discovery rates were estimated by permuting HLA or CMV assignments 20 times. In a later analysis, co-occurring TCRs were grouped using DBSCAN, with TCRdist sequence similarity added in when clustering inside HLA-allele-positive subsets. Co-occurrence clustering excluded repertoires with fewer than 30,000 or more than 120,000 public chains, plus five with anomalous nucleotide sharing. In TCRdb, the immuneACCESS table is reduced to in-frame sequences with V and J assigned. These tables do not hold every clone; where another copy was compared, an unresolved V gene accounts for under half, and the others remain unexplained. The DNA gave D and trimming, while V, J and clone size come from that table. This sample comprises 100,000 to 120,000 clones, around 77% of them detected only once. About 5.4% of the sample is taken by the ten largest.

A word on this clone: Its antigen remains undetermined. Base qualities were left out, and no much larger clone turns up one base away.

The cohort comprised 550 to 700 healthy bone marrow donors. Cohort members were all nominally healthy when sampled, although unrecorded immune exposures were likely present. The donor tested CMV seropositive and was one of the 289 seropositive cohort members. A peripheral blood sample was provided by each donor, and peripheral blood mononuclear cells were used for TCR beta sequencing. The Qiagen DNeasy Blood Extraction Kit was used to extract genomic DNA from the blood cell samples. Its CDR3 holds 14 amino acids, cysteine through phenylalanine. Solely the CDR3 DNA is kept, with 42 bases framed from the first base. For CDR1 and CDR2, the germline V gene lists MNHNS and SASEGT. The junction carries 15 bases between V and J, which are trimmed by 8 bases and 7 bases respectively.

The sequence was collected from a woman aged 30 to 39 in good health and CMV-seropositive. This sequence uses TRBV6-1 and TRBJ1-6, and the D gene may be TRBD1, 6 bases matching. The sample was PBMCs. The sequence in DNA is TGTGCCAGCTTTATTGGACAGACAAATTCACCCCTCCACTTT. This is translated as CASFIGQTNSPLHF.